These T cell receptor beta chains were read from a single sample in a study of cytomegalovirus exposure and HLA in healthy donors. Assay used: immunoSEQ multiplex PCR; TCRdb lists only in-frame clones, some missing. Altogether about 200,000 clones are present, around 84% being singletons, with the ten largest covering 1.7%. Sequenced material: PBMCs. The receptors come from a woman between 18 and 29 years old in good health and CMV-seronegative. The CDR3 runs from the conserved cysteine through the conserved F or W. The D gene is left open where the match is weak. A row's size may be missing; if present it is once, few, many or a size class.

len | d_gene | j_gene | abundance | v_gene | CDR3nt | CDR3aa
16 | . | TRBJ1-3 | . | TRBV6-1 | TGTGCCAGCAGTGTTGAGGCGGCCGGCTCTGGAAACACCATATATTTT | CASSVEAAGSGNTIYF
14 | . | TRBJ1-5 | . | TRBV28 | TGTGCCAGCAGTTTACTTAGGGGGATTCAGCCCCAGCATTTT | CASSLLRGIQPQHF
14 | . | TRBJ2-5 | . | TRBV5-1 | TGCGCCAGCAGCTTCACCAGGGGCCAAGAGACCCAGTACTTC | CASSFTRGQETQYF
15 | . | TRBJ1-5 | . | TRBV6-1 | TGTGCCAGCACTCCGGACTTGAAGCCTACTCAGCCCCAGCATTTT | CASTPDLKPTQPQHF
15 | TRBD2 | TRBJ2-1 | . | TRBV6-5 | TGTGCCAGCAGTTACCCGGGACTAGCGGTCAATGAGCAGTTCTTC | CASSYPGLAVNEQFF
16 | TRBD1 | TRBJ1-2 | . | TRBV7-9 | TGTGCCAGCAGCTTATCGTTAATGGGACAGGGTTCTGGCTACACCTTC | CASSLSLMGQGSGYTF
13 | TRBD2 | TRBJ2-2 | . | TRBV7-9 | TGTGCCAGCTTACCCCCCCGGACTAGCGGGCTGTTTTTT | CASLPPRTSGLFF
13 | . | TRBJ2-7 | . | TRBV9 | TGTGCCAGCAGCGTAGCGGCAGGCTACGAGCAGTACTTC | CASSVAAGYEQYF
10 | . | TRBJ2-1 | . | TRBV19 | TGTGCCACATACAACAATGAGCAGTTCTTC | CATYNNEQFF
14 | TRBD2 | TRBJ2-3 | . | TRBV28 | TGTGCCAGCAGGGCGGGAGGGGTAACAGATACGCAGTATTTT | CASRAGGVTDTQYF
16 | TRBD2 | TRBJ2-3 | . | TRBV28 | TGTGCCAGCACCCCCCCGGATAGCGGGTATGCAGATACGCAGTATTTT | CASTPPDSGYADTQYF
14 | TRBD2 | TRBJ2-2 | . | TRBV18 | TGTGCCAGCTCACCAACGGGACTAGCGGGGGAGCTGTTTTTT | CASSPTGLAGELFF
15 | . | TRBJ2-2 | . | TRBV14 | TGTGCCAGCAGCCAATACGGGAGCAGCACCGGGGAGCTGTTTTTT | CASSQYGSSTGELFF
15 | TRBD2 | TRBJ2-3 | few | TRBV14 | TGTGCCAGCAGCCAAGATGGGCTAGCGGGAGGTAACGAGTATTTT | CASSQDGLAGGNEYF
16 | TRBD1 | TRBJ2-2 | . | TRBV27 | TGTGCCAGCAGTCCACAGGGGACATCGAACACCGGGGAGCTGTTTTTT | CASSPQGTSNTGELFF
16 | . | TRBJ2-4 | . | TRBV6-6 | TGTGCCAGCAGTTACTTGGAGGGAATGGCCAAAAACATTCAGTACTTC | CASSYLEGMAKNIQYF
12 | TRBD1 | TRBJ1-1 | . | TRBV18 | TGTGCCAGCTCACCCACAGGGGTTGAAGCTTTCTTT | CASSPTGVEAFF
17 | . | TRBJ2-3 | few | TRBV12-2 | TGTGCAAGTCGCTCTCCCGTCCTCGGGAGATGCACAGATACGCAGTATTTT | CASRSPVLGRCTDTQYF
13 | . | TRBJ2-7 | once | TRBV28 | TGTGCCAGCAGGGGACAACCTCCCTACGAGCAGTACTTC | CASRGQPPYEQYF
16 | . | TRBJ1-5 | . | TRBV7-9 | TGTTCCAGCAGCCCCGGGAGGGGAAATTTGGATCAGCCCCAGCATTTT | CSSSPGRGNLDQPQHF
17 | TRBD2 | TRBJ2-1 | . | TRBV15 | TGTGCCACCGGCAGACGGACTAGCGGGAGGCCCGTCAATGAGCAGTTCTTC | CATGRRTSGRPVNEQFF
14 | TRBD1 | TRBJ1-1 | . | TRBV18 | TGTGCCAGCTCACCCTCACAGGGGGGCTCTGAAGCTTTCTTT | CASSPSQGGSEAFF
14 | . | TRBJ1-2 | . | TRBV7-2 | TGTGCCAGCTCTGACACCCACACGAACTATGGCTACACCTTC | CASSDTHTNYGYTF
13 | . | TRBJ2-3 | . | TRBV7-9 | TGTGCCAGCAGCCCATCGGAGAGCTATACGCAGTATTTT | CASSPSESYTQYF
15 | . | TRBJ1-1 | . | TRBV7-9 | TGTGCCAGCAGCTTAGGACGGGGTTTGAACACTGAAGCTTTCTTT | CASSLGRGLNTEAFF
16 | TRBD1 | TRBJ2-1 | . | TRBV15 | TGTGCCACCAGCACAAGGGACAGGGGTGTTGGCAATGAGCAGTTCTTC | CATSTRDRGVGNEQFF
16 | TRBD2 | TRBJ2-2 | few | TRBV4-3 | TGCGCCAGCAGCCAAGAAACTAGCGGACCCACCGGGGAGCTGTTTTTT | CASSQETSGPTGELFF
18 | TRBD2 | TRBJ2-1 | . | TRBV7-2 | TGTGCCAGCAGCTTAGCGCCAGGGTCTAGCGGGAGGTACGGTGAGCAGTTCTTC | CASSLAPGSSGRYGEQFF
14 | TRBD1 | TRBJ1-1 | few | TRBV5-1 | TGCGCCAGCAGCTCGGAACAGGGGACAACTGAAGCTTTCTTT | CASSSEQGTTEAFF
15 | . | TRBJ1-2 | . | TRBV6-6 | TGTGCCAGCAGTTACTCGAACCTAAAAACGTATGGCTACACCTTC | CASSYSNLKTYGYTF
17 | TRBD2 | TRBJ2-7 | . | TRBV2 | TGTGCCAGCAGTGAAGAGGGACTAGCGGGAGGGCCGCGCGAGCAGTACTTC | CASSEEGLAGGPREQYF
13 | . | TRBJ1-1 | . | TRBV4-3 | TGCGCCAGCAGCCAAGATGACGGGAGAGGAGCTTTCTTT | CASSQDDGRGAFF
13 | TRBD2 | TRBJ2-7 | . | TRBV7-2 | TGTGCCAGCACCTGGGGAGGGGAGCGCGAGCAGTACTTC | CASTWGGEREQYF
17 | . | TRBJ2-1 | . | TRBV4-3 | TGCGCCAGCAGCCAAGATACAGGGATGGGGCACTACAATGAGCAGTTCTTC | CASSQDTGMGHYNEQFF
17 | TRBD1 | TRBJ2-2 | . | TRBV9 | TGTGCCAGCAGCCCCACCCGGGACAGGGGAAACACCGGGGAGCTGTTTTTT | CASSPTRDRGNTGELFF
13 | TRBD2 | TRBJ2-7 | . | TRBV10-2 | TGCGCCAGCAGCCGAGGACTAGCTTCCGAGCAGTACTTC | CASSRGLASEQYF